This T cell receptor (beta chain) was captured by sequencing in a study of blood T cell repertoires in COVID-19. CDR3 length: 14 residues. V was clipped by 1 base and J by 7 bases, with 13 bases between them. Germline CDR1 and CDR2: SGHRS and YFSETQ. The table came from immunoSEQ multiplex PCR; TCRdb's copy has only in-frame clones and leaves some out. The profile shows around 190,000 clones, roughly 84% of them singletons. The receptor's source is a man in his forties or fifties with COVID-19, enrolled during active disease. J is TRBJ2-3 and V is TRBV5-1, with TRBD2 as a possible D gene (6 bases). Input material: peripheral blood. This CDR3 is CASSLPQAGHTQYF. The CDR3, as DNA: TGCGCCAGCAGCTTGCCGCAGGCGGGGCATACGCAGTATTTT.